The clone carrying this T cell receptor beta chain showed up just a few times. Its specificity is unknown. This sample is drawn from a study of response to subunit inactivated influenza vaccine. The study's findings and limits: Seasonal influenza vaccination, on each occasion, was suggested by the authors to recruit few new T cells.

TCRdb re-called the RT-PCR reads with MiXCR, one entry per CDR3 protein. Among 860,000 or so distinct CDR3 sequences listed, 21% were seen once. The length of the CDR3 is 18 residues. Trimming removed 0 bases at V and 4 bases at J, with 21 bases between. The V gene's germline CDR1 is LGHNA and CDR2 YSLEER. The source material was PBMCs from blood, sampled around 5 days after vaccination. The receptor's source is a man between 45 and 60 years old who received an inactivated influenza vaccine. V gene TRBV4-3 combines with J gene TRBJ1-2; tentatively, D is TRBD1 (5 bases). The CDR3 protein is CASSQDYSGLGAFYGYTF. The DNA of the CDR3 is TGCGCCAGCAGCCAAGATTATTCGGGACTGGGAGCGTTCTATGGCTACACCTTC.